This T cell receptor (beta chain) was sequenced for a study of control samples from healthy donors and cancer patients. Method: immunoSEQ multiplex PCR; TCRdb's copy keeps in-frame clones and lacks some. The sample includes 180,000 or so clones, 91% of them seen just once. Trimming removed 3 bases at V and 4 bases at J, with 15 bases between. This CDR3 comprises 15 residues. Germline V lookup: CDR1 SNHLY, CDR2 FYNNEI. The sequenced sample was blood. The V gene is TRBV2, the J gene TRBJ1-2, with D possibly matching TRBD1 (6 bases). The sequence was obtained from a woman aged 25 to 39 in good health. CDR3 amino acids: CASSDRGGGTYGYTF. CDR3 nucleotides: TGTGCCAGCAGTGATCGGGGAGGGGGTACCTATGGCTACACCTTC. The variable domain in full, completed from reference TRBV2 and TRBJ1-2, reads EPEVTQTPSHQVTQMGQEVILRCVPISNHLYFYWYRQILGQKVEFLVSFYNNEISEKSEIFDDQFSVERPDGSNFTLKIRSTKLEDSAMYFCASSDRGGGTYGYTFGSGTRLTVV.